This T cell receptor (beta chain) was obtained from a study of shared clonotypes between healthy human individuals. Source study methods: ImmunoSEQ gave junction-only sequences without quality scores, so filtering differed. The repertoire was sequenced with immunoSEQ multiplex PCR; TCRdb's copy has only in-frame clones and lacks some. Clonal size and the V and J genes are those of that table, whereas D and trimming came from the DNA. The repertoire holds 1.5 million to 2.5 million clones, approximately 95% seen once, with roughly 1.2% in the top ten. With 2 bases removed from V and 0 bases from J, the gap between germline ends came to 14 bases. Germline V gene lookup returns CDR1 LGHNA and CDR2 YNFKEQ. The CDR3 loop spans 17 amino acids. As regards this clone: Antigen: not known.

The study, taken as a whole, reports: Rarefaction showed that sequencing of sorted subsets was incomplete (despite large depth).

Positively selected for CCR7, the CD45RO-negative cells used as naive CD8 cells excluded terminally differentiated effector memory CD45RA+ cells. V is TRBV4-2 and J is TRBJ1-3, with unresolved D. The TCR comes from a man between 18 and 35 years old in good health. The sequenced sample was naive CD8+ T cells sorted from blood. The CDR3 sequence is CASSQQPAVDSGNTIYF. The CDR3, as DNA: TGTGCCAGCAGCCAACAGCCGGCTGTTGACTCTGGAAACACCATATATTTT.